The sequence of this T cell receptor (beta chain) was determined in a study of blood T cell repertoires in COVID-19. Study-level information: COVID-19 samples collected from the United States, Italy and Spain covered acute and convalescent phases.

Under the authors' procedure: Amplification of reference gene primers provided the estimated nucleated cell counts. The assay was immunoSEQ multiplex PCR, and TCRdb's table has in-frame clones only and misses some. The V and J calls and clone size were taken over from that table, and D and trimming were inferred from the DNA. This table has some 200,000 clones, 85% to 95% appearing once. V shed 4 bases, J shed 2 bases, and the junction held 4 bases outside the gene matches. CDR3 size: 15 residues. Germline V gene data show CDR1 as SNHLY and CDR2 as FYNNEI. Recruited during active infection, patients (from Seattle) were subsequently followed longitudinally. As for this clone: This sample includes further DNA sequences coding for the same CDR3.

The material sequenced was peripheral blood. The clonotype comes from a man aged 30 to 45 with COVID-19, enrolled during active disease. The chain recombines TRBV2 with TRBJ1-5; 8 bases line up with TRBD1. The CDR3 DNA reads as TGTGCCAGCAGTGGACAGGGGCCGGGCAATCAGCCCCAGCATTTT. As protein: CASSGQGPGNQPQHF.